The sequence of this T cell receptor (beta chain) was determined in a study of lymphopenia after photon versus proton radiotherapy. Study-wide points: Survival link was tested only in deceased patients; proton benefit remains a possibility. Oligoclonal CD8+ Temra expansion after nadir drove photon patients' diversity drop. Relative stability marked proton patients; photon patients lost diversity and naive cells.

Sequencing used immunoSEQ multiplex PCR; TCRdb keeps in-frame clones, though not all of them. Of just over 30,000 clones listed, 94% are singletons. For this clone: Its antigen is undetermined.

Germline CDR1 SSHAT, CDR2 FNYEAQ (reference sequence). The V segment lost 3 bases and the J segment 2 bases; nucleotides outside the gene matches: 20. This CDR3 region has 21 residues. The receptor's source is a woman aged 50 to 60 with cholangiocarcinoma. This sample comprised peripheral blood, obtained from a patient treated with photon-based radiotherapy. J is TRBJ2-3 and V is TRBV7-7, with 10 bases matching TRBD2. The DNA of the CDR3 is TGTGCCAGCAGCTTGTGCCGGGTGGTTCCACTAGCGGGGCAGCCCACAGATACGCAGTATTTT. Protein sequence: CASSLCRVVPLAGQPTDTQYF.